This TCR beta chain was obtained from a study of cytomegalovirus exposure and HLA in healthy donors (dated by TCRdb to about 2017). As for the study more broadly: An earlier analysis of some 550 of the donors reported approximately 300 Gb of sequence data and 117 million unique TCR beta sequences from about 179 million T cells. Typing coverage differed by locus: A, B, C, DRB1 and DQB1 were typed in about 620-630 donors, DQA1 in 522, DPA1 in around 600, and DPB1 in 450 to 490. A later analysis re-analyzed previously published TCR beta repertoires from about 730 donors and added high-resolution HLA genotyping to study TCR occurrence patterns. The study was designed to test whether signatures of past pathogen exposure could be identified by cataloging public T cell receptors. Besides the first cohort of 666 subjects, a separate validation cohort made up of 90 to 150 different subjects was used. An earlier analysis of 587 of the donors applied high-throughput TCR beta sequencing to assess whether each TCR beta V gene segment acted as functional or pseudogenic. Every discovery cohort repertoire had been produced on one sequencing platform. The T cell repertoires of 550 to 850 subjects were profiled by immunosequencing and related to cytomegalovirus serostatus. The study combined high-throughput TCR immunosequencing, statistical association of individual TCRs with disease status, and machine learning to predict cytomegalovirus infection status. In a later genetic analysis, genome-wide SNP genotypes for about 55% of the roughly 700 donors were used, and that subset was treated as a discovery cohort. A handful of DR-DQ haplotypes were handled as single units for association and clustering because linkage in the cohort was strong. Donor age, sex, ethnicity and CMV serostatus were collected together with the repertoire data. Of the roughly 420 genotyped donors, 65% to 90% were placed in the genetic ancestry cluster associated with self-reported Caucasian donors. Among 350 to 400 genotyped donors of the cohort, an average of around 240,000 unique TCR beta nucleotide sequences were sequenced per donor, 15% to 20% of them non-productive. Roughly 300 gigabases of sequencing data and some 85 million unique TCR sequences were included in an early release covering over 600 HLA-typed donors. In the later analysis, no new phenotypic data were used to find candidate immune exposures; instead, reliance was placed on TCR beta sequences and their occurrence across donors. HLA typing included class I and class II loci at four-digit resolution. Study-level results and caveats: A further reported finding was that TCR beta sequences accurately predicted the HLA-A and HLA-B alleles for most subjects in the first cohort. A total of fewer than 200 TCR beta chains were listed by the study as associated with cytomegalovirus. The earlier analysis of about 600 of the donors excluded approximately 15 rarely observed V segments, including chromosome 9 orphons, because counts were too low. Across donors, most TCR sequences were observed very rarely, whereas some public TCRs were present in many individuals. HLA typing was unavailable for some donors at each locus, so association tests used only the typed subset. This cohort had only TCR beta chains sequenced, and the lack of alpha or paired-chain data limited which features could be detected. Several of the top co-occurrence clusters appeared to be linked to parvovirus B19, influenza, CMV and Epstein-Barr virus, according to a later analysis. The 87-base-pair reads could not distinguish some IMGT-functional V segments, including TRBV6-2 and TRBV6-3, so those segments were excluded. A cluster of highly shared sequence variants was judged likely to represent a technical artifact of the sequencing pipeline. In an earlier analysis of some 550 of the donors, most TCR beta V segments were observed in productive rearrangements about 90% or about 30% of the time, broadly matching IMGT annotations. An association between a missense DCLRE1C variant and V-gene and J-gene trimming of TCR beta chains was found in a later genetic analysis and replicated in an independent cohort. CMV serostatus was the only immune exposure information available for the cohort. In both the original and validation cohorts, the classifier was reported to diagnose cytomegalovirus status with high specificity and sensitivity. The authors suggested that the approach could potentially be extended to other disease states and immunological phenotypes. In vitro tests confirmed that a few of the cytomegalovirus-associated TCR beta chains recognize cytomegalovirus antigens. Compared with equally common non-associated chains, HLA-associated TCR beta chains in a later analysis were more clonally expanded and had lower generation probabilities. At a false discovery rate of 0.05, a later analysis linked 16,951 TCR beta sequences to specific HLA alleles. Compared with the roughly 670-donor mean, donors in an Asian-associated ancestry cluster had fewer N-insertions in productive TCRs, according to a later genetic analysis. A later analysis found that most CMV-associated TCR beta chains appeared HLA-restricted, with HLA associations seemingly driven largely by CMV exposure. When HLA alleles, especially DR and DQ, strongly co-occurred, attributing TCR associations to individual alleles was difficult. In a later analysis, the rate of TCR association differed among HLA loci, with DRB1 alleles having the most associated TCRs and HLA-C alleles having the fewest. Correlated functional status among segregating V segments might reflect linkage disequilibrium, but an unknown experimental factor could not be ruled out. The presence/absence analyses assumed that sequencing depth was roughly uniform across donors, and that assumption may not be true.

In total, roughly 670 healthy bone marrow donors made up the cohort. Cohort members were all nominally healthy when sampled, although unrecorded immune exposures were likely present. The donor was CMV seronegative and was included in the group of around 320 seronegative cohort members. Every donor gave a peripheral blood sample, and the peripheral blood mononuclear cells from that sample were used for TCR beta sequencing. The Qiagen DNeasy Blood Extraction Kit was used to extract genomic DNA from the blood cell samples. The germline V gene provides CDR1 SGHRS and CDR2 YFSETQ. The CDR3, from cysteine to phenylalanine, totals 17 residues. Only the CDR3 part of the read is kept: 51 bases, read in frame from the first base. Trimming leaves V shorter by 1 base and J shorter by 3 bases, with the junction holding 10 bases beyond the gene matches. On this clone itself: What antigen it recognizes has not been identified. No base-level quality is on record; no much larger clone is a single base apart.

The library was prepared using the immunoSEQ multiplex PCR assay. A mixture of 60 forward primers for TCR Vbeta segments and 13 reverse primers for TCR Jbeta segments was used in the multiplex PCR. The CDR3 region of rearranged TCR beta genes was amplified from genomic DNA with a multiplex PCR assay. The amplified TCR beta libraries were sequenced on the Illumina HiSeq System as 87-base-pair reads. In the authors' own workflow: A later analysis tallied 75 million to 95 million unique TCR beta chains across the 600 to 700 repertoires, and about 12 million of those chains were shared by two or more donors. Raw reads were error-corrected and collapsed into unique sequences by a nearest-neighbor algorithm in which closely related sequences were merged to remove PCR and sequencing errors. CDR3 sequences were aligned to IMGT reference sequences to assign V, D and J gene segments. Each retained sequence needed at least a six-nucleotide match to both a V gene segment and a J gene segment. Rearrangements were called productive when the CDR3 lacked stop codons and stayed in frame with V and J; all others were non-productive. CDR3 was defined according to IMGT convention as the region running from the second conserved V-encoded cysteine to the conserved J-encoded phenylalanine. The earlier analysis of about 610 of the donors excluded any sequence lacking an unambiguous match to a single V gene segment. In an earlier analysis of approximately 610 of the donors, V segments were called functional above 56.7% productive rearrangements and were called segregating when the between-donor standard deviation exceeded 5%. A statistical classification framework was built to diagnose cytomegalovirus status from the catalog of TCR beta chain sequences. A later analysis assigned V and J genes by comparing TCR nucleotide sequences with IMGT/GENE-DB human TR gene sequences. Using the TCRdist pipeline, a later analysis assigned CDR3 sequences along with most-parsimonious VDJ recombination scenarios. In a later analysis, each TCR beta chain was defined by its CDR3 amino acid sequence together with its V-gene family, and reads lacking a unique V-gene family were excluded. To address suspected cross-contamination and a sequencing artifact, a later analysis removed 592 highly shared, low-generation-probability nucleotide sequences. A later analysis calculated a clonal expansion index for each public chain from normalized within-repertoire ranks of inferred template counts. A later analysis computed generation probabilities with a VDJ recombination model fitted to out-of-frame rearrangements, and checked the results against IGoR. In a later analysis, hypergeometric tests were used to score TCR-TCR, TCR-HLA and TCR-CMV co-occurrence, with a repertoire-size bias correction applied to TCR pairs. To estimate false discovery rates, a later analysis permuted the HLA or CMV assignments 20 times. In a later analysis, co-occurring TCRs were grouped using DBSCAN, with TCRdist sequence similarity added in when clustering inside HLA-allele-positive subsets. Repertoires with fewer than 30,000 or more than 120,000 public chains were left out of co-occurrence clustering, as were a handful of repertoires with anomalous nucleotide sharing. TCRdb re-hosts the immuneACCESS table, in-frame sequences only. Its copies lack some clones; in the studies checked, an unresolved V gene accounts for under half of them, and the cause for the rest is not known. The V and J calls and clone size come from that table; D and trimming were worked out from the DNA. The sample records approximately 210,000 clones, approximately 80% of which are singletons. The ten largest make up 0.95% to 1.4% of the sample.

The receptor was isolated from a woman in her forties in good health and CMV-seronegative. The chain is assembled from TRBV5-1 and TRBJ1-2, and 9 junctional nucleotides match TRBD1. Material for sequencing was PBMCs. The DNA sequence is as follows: TGCGCCAGCAGCTTGTCCCCGGACAGGGGAAAGGACTATGGCTACACCTTC. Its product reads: CASSLSPDRGKDYGYTF.